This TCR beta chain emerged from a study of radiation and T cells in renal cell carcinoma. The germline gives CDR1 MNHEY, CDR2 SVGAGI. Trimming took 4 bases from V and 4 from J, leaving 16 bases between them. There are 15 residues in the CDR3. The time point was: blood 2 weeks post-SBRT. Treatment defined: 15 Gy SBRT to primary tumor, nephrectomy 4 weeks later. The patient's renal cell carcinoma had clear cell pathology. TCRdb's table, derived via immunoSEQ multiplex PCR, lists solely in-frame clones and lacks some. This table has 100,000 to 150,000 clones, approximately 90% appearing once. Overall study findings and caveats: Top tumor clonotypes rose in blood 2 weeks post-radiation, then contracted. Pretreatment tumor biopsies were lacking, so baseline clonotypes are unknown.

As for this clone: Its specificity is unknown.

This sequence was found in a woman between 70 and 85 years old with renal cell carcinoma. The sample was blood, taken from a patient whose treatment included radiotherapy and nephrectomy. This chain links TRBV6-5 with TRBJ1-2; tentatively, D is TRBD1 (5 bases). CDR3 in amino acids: CASSLGTAYLYGYTF. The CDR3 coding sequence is TGTGCCAGCAGTTTAGGGACGGCCTACCTCTATGGCTACACCTTC.